A single sample gave rise to the 9 T cell receptor beta chains below, sequenced in a study of regulatory T cells in long-lasting Graves disease. The sample's time point: newly diagnosed GD, antithyroid drugs for less than 3 months. RNA isolated from PBMCs was used to make the TCR library. Arm-PCR with iRepertoire HTBI primers amplified the CDR3 regions for these TCR beta libraries. MiXCR, run by TCRdb on the multiplex PCR reads, gives a single entry per CDR3 protein. Counted here are more than 450,000 distinct CDR3 sequences, about 12% occurring once; the ten biggest clones make up more than 8%. This sample also belongs to another study, concerning T cells in Graves' hyperthyroidism and ophthalmopathy.

The sequences come from peripheral blood mononuclear cells (PBMCs), collected at new diagnosis, from a patient treated with antithyroid drugs. Receptor source: a woman aged 30 to 39 with Graves disease.

This clonotype appeared many times. J is TRBJ2-2 and V is TRBV6-2 or TRBV6-3; D perhaps matches TRBD2 (6 bases). CDR1 is MNHEY and CDR2 is SVGEGT in the germline V gene. V was clipped by 9 bases and J by 6 bases, with 23 bases between them. This CDR3 region has 16 residues. CDR3 amino acids: CASKTWPEGLPGELFF. CDR3 bases: TGTGCCAGTAAAACCTGGCCGGAGGGCCTTCCCGGGGAGCTGTTTTTT.

In its sample, this clonotype was seen many times. This chain joins TRBV6-9 and TRBJ1-1; weak D call: TRBD1 (5 bases). CDR3 length: 14 amino acids. Trimming took off 4 bases at V and 0 bases at J, with 9 bases between the two ends. Germline lookup yields CDR1 MNHGY and CDR2 SVAAGI. This CDR3 is CASSWGNLNTEAFF. The CDR3 DNA reads TGTGCCAGCAGTTGGGGCAACTTGAACACTGAAGCTTTCTTT.

This clonotype was observed at least ten times. The genes are TRBV18 and TRBJ1-4; D not resolved. The CDR3 length is 15 residues. CDR1 is KGHSH, CDR2 LQKENI, per germline. The V and J ends lost 4 bases and 4 bases respectively, with 13 bases between them. The CDR3 reads CASSQPGEYNEKLFF. The CDR3 DNA reads TGTGCCAGCTCACAACCGGGTGAATATAATGAAAAACTGTTTTTT.

This clonotype was seen at least ten times. The V call is TRBV27, the J call TRBJ1-2, with 7 bases lining up with TRBD1. Trimming removed 3 bases from V and 4 bases from J; junction bases left unmatched: 2. The CDR3 covers 13 residues. Germline V gives CDR1 MNHEY, CDR2 SMNVEV (reference sequence). The CDR3 region is CASSLTGRYGYTF. The CDR3 DNA reads TGTGCCAGCAGTTTGACAGGGCGCTATGGCTACACCTTC.

This clonotype was counted between two and nine times. The chain links TRBV4-3 to TRBJ1-4, with a possible D match to TRBD1 (5 bases). This CDR3 contains 16 residues. Trimming took 4 bases from V and 5 from J, leaving 17 bases between them. Germline assignment: CDR1 LGHNA and CDR2 YSLEER. CDR3 coding DNA: TGCGCCAGCAGCCGCAATCCCGGGGCAGTAAATGAAAAACTGTTTTTT. Translating it yields CASSRNPGAVNEKLFF.

The sample holds many counts of this clonotype. V gene TRBV4-1 combines with J gene TRBJ2-7, with no clear D. Germline V gives CDR1 MGHRA, CDR2 YSYEKL. This CDR3 region has 16 residues. With 3 bases removed from V and 7 bases from J, the gap between germline ends came to 22 bases. CDR3 region: CASSQSLAWGTGEQYF. CDR3 bases: TGCGCCAGCAGCCAGAGTTTAGCATGGGGTACTGGGGAGCAGTACTTC.

This CDR3 is CASSATSGTDTQYF. The CDR3 DNA reads as TGTGCCAGCTCGGCCACTAGCGGCACAGATACGCAGTATTTT. The chain uses TRBV18 and TRBJ2-3; 7 bases fit TRBD2. The germline gives CDR1 KGHSH, CDR2 LQKENI. The junction had 4 bases not matched to a gene; V was cut back by 6 bases and J by 1 base. The CDR3 has 14 residues.

This clonotype was found many times. The chain links TRBV6-2 or TRBV6-3 to TRBJ2-3, with D possibly being TRBD1 (5 bases). This CDR3 is 15 amino acids long. With 6 bases removed from V and 0 bases from J, the gap between germline ends came to 13 bases. CDR1 MNHEY and CDR2 SVGEGT come from the germline V gene. The CDR3 nucleotides are TGTGCCAGCAGACTCCAGGGTTCTAGCACAGATACGCAGTATTTT. As protein: CASRLQGSSTDTQYF.

The genes are TRBV30 and TRBJ1-5; unclear D gene. The V and J ends lost 5 bases and 6 bases respectively, with 11 bases between them. CDR3 length: 12 residues. Germline V gives CDR1 GTSNPN, CDR2 SVGIG (reference sequence). The CDR3 here is CAWQEGGQPQHF. CDR3 sequence (DNA): TGTGCCTGGCAGGAGGGTGGTCAGCCCCAGCATTTT.